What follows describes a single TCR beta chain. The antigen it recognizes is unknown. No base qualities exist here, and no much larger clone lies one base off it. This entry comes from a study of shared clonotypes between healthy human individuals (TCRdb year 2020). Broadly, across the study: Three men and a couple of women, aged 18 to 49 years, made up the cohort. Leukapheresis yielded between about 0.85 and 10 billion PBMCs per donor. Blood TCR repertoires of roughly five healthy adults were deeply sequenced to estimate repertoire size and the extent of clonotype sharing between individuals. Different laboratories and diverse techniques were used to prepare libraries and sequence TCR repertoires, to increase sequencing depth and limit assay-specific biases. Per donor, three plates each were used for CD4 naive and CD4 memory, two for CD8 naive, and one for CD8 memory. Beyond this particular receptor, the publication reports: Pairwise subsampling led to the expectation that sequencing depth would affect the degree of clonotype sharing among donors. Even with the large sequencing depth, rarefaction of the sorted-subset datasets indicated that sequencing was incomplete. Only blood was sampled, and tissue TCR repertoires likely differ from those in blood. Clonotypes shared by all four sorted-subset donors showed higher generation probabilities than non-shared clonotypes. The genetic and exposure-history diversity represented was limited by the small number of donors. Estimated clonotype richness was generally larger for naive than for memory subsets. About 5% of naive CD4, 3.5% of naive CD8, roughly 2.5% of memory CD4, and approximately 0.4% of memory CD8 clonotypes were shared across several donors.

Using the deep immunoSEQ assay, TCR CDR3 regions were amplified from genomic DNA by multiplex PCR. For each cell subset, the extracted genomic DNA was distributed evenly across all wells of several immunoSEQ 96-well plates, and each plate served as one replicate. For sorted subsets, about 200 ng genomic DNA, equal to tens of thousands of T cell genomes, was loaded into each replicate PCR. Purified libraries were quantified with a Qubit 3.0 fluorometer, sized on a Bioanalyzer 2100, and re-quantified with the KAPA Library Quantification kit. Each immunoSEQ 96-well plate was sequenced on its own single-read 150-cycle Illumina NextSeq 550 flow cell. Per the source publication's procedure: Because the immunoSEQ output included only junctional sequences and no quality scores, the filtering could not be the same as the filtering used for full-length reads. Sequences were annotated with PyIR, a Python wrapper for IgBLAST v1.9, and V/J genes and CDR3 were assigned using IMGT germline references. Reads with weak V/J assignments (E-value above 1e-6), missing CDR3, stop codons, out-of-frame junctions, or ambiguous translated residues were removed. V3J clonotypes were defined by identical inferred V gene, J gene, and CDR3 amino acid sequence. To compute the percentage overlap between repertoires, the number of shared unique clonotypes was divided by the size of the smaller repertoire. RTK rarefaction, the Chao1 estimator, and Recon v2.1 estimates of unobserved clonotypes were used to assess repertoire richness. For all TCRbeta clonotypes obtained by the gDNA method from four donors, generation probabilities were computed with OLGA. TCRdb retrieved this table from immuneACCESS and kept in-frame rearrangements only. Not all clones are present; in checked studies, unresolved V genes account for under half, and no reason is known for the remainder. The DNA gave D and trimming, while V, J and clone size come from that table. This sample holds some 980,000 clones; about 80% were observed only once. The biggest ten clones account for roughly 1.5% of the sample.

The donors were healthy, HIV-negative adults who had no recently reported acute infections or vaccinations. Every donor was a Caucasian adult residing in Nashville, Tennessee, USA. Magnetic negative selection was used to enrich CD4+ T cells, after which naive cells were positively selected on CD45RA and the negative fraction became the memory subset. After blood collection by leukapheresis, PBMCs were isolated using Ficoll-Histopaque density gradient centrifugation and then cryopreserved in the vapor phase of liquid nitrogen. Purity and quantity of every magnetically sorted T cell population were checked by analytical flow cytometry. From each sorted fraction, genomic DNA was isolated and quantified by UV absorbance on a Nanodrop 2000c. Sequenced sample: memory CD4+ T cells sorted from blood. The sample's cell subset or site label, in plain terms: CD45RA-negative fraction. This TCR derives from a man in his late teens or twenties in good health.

CDR3 region: CASSLGGPTLGYEQYF. The DNA sequence is TGCGCCAGCAGCTTGGGGGGGCCGACTTTAGGCTACGAGCAGTACTTC. The sequence links TRBV5-1 to TRBJ2-7, and perhaps TRBD1 as D gene, on 6 matching bases. V is cut by 0 bases and J by 3 bases, and the space between the germline ends is 16 bases. Per the germline V gene, SGHRS is the CDR1 and YFSETQ is the CDR2. The CDR3 starts with the cysteine, ends with the phenylalanine, and has 16 residues. This entry keeps only the CDR3 DNA: 48 bases, framed from base 1.